This T cell receptor (beta chain) derives from a study of radiation and T cells in renal cell carcinoma. Study overall: Nephrectomy followed 15 Gy stereotactic body radiation by 4 weeks. Broader study findings: Top tumor clonotypes rose in blood 2 weeks post-radiation, then contracted. Pretreatment tumor biopsies were lacking, so baseline clonotypes are unknown.

The sample's time point: blood 2 weeks post-SBRT. As to treatment: 15 Gy SBRT to primary tumor, nephrectomy 4 weeks later. V lost 7 bases and J lost 0, with 17 bases in between. The germline V gene encodes CDR1 SGHRS and CDR2 YFSETQ. The CDR3 runs 15 residues. On this clone itself: Its target is unknown.

Profiled with immunoSEQ multiplex PCR; TCRdb holds only in-frame clones, not every one. Of 70,000 to 100,000 clones listed, 65% to 90% were seen once; the top ten hold under 25%. Sequencing was performed on blood, taken from a patient whose treatment included radiotherapy and nephrectomy. The chain links TRBV5-1 to TRBJ2-7; the D gene is possibly TRBD1 (7 bases). This TCR was recovered from a woman between 50 and 59 years old with renal cell carcinoma. CDR3 region: CASRALQGGSYEQYF. DNA of the CDR3: TGCGCCAGCCGGGCCCTCCAGGGGGGCTCCTACGAGCAGTACTTC.